These T cell receptor beta chains were read from a single sample in a study of OX40 agonist ivuxolimab in advanced cancers. Assay used: immunoSEQ multiplex PCR; TCRdb lists only in-frame clones, some missing. The data contain about 110,000 clones, around 93% of them singletons. Sample: CD4+ or CD8+ T cells sorted from blood, taken in a trial of the OX40 agonist ivuxolimab. The receptors stem from an adult with an advanced solid tumor such as melanoma, head and neck, liver or kidney cancer. The CDR3 runs from the conserved cysteine through the conserved F or W. D genes are given only for firm matches. Size tells how often a clone was seen (once, few, many) or the class of an expanded clone, and some rows leave it out.

d_gene: .; abundance: .; j_gene: TRBJ1-6; v_gene: TRBV9; CDR3nt: TGTGCCAGCAGCGTGGCAGGGGATGTAGGATCACCCCTCCACTTT; CDR3aa: CASSVAGDVGSPLHF
d_gene: .; abundance: .; j_gene: TRBJ2-2; v_gene: TRBV7-2; CDR3nt: TGTGCCAGCAGCTGGATGGGGACCTACACCGGGGAGCTGTTTTTT; CDR3aa: CASSWMGTYTGELFF
d_gene: .; abundance: .; j_gene: TRBJ2-2; v_gene: TRBV19; CDR3nt: TGTGCCAGTAGAGGGGCGAACACCGGGGAGCTGTTTTTT; CDR3aa: CASRGANTGELFF
d_gene: .; abundance: few; j_gene: TRBJ2-7; v_gene: TRBV28; CDR3nt: TGTGCCAGCAGTTTACTCCGGAAGGAGCAGTACTTC; CDR3aa: CASSLLRKEQYF
d_gene: TRBD2; abundance: .; j_gene: TRBJ2-1; v_gene: TRBV5-8; CDR3nt: TGTGCCAGCAGCTTGGGGAGGACTAGCGGGTTTCGGTCCTACAATGAGCAGTTCTTC; CDR3aa: CASSLGRTSGFRSYNEQFF
d_gene: TRBD2; abundance: .; j_gene: TRBJ2-5; v_gene: TRBV7-9; CDR3nt: TGTGCCAGCAGCTTAGTAACTAGCGCGCGAGAGACCCAGTACTTC; CDR3aa: CASSLVTSARETQYF
d_gene: .; abundance: .; j_gene: TRBJ1-5; v_gene: TRBV12-5; CDR3nt: TGTGCTAGTGGTTTGTCAGGGGGCAATCAGCCCCAGCATTTT; CDR3aa: CASGLSGGNQPQHF
d_gene: .; abundance: .; j_gene: TRBJ1-6; v_gene: TRBV5-1; CDR3nt: TGCGCCAGCAGCTTGGGGCAGGGGAATTCACCCCTCCACTTT; CDR3aa: CASSLGQGNSPLHF
d_gene: TRBD1; abundance: .; j_gene: TRBJ2-2; v_gene: TRBV6-6; CDR3nt: TGTGCCAGCAGCCTAGGGGGCTGGTACACCGGGGAGCTGTTTTTT; CDR3aa: CASSLGGWYTGELFF
d_gene: TRBD1; abundance: .; j_gene: TRBJ2-5; v_gene: TRBV4-1; CDR3nt: TGCGCCAGCAGCCAAGAACTGGCTGGGGGATCGACAGGGTCGGGTCGGGAGACCCAGTACTTC; CDR3aa: CASSQELAGGSTGSGRETQYF
d_gene: TRBD2; abundance: .; j_gene: TRBJ2-2; v_gene: TRBV27; CDR3nt: TGTGCCAGCAGTTCCCTAGCGGGGGGCGGAAACACCGGGGAGCTGTTTTTT; CDR3aa: CASSSLAGGGNTGELFF
d_gene: .; abundance: .; j_gene: TRBJ1-2; v_gene: TRBV1; CDR3nt: TGCACCAGCAGCCAAGATCCGGACAGGCGGACCTTC; CDR3aa: CTSSQDPDRRTF
d_gene: .; abundance: .; j_gene: TRBJ1-3; v_gene: TRBV27; CDR3nt: TGTGCCAGCAGTCCCCGACAGGCCACTGGAAACACCATATATTTT; CDR3aa: CASSPRQATGNTIYF
d_gene: TRBD1; abundance: .; j_gene: TRBJ1-2; v_gene: TRBV29-1; CDR3nt: TGCAGCGTGGACAGGGGAGGGGAATATGGCTACACCTTC; CDR3aa: CSVDRGGEYGYTF
d_gene: .; abundance: .; j_gene: TRBJ1-5; v_gene: TRBV6-5; CDR3nt: TGTGCCAGCAGTTACTCGAGGGGGGGAGATCAGCCCCAGCATTTT; CDR3aa: CASSYSRGGDQPQHF
d_gene: TRBD1; abundance: .; j_gene: TRBJ2-1; v_gene: TRBV19; CDR3nt: TGTGCCAGTAGTTTGGAGGGGACAGGGGGCCGACTAGCGGGCAGCTCCTACAATGAGCAGTTCTTC; CDR3aa: CASSLEGTGGRLAGSSYNEQFF
d_gene: .; abundance: .; j_gene: TRBJ1-2; v_gene: TRBV2; CDR3nt: TGTGCCAGCAGTATGACAGAGCACTATGGCTACACCTTC; CDR3aa: CASSMTEHYGYTF
d_gene: .; abundance: .; j_gene: TRBJ1-5; v_gene: TRBV27; CDR3nt: TGTGCCAGCAGTCCCCATAAGGGGCCCCGCGGTGATAGCAATCAGCCCCAGCATTTT; CDR3aa: CASSPHKGPRGDSNQPQHF
d_gene: TRBD2; abundance: .; j_gene: TRBJ2-1; v_gene: TRBV11-2; CDR3nt: TGTGCCAGCAGCTTAGATCGGGGGAGAGGACTAGAGACCTACAATGAGCAGTTCTTC; CDR3aa: CASSLDRGRGLETYNEQFF
d_gene: .; abundance: .; j_gene: TRBJ1-5; v_gene: TRBV18; CDR3nt: TGTGCCAGCTCACCCATCGACACTCAGCCCCAGCATTTT; CDR3aa: CASSPIDTQPQHF
d_gene: TRBD2; abundance: .; j_gene: TRBJ2-1; v_gene: TRBV11-2; CDR3nt: TGTGCCAGCAGCCCGAGACTAGCGGGCGGACCTTACAATGAGCAGTTCTTC; CDR3aa: CASSPRLAGGPYNEQFF
d_gene: .; abundance: .; j_gene: TRBJ2-7; v_gene: TRBV5-1; CDR3nt: TGCGCCAGCAGCTTGCTCGGACTATTGACGGGCGAGCAGTACTTC; CDR3aa: CASSLLGLLTGEQYF
d_gene: .; abundance: .; j_gene: TRBJ2-5; v_gene: TRBV5-4; CDR3nt: TGTGCCAGCAGCTTAACAGGGGAGGGAAAAGAGACCCAGTACTTC; CDR3aa: CASSLTGEGKETQYF
d_gene: .; abundance: .; j_gene: TRBJ1-5; v_gene: TRBV19; CDR3nt: TGTGCCAGTACCCCACGTAGCGGCCTCAATCAGCCCCAGCATTTT; CDR3aa: CASTPRSGLNQPQHF
d_gene: TRBD1; abundance: .; j_gene: TRBJ1-2; v_gene: TRBV9; CDR3nt: TGTGCCAGCAGCGAGCCCGGGACAGGGACGTATGGCTACACCTTC; CDR3aa: CASSEPGTGTYGYTF
d_gene: .; abundance: .; j_gene: TRBJ1-4; v_gene: TRBV5-8; CDR3nt: TGTGCCAGCAGCTTGGAGGGGTGGGAAAAACTGTTTTTT; CDR3aa: CASSLEGWEKLFF
d_gene: .; abundance: .; j_gene: TRBJ2-7; v_gene: TRBV11-2; CDR3nt: TGTGCCAGCAGCTTAAGTTTCTACGAGCAGTACTTC; CDR3aa: CASSLSFYEQYF
d_gene: .; abundance: .; j_gene: TRBJ1-2; v_gene: TRBV2; CDR3nt: TGTGCCAGCAGTGAAAGAGACGGAGCTATTGGCTACACCTTC; CDR3aa: CASSERDGAIGYTF
d_gene: TRBD2; abundance: .; j_gene: TRBJ2-1; v_gene: TRBV5-1; CDR3nt: TGCGCCAGCAGCTTGGGTCTAGCGGGAGGGTTTAATGAGCAGTTCTTC; CDR3aa: CASSLGLAGGFNEQFF
d_gene: .; abundance: once; j_gene: TRBJ2-5; v_gene: TRBV7-9; CDR3nt: TGTGCCAGCAGCTTAGTCGGCAGGGGATGGGAGACCCAGTACTTC; CDR3aa: CASSLVGRGWETQYF
d_gene: TRBD2; abundance: .; j_gene: TRBJ2-7; v_gene: TRBV9; CDR3nt: TGTGCCAGCAGCGTGGGGGTAGCGGGAGGGACCTACGAGCAGTACTTC; CDR3aa: CASSVGVAGGTYEQYF
d_gene: .; abundance: .; j_gene: TRBJ2-3; v_gene: TRBV7-6; CDR3nt: TGTGCCAGCAGCTTAGTAGCATCCCCTAGCACAGATACGCAGTATTTT; CDR3aa: CASSLVASPSTDTQYF
d_gene: TRBD1; abundance: .; j_gene: TRBJ2-2; v_gene: TRBV19; CDR3nt: TGTGCCAGTACGACCGGGACAGGGTACACCGGGGAGCTGTTTTTT; CDR3aa: CASTTGTGYTGELFF